This passage covers 11 T cell receptor beta chains from one sample sequenced in a study of shared clonotypes between healthy human individuals. Naive-designated CD8 cells lacked CD45RO, were positively enriched for CCR7, and omitted terminally differentiated effector memory CD45RA+ cells. Data came from immunoSEQ multiplex PCR; TCRdb stores just in-frame clones and leaves some out. The sample holds approximately 600,000 clones; about 95% are singletons and the top ten take approximately 0.11%. Sample: naive CD8+ T cells sorted from blood. The receptors were sampled from a woman aged 25-40 years in good health.

The rearrangement uses TRBV28 and TRBJ2-1, with TRBD2 identical over 13 bases. The V segment lost 6 bases and the J segment 6 bases; nucleotides outside the gene matches: 11. Germline V gene sequence: CDR1 MDHEN, CDR2 SYDVKM. The CDR3 length is 17 residues. The CDR3 DNA is TGTGCCAGCAGCGGGACAGGTGGACTAGCGGGGGTCAATGAGCAGTTCTTC. Protein sequence: CASSGTGGLAGVNEQFF. Combining the CDR3 with reference TRBV28 and TRBJ2-1 gives the whole variable domain DVKVTQSSRYLVKRTGEKVFLECVQDMDHENMFWYRQDPGLGLRLIYFSYDVKMKEKGDIPEGYSVSREKKERFSLILESASTNQTSMYLCASSGTGGLAGVNEQFFGPGTRLTVL.

V usage is TRBV21-1 and J usage is TRBJ1-5; TRBD1 is the table's D call and was not checked against the DNA. TRBV21-1 is a pseudogene segment. The CDR3 loop spans 17 amino acids. The CDR3 sequence is CASSKDLRDRGAKPQHF. DNA for the CDR3: TGTGCCAGCAGCAAAGACCTTCGGGACAGGGGAGCGAAGCCCCAGCATTTT.

Concerning this clone itself: Other DNA variants within this sample encode the same CDR3. This chain connects TRBV27 to TRBJ2-1; 7 bases line up with TRBD2. Trimming cost V 6 bases and J 6 bases; bases outside gene matches: 5. The CDR3 covers 13 residues. Germline lookup yields CDR1 MNHEY and CDR2 SMNVEV (reference sequence). Written as DNA, the CDR3 is TGTGCCAGCAGCCTGACTAGCTCCAATGAGCAGTTCTTC. Its protein is CASSLTSSNEQFF.

In its sample, this clone was seen once. J is TRBJ2-7 and V is TRBV13; 13 nucleotides line up with TRBD2. Germline V gene lookup returns CDR1 PRHDT and CDR2 FYEKMQ (reference sequence). The CDR3 length is 15 residues. The V segment lost 5 bases and the J segment 7 bases; nucleotides outside the gene matches: 8. CDR3 amino acids: CASSPTSGRPGEQYF. Written as DNA, the CDR3 is TGTGCCAGCAGCCCGACTAGCGGGAGGCCCGGGGAGCAGTACTTC. The full variable domain, completed using reference TRBV13 and TRBJ2-7, is AAGVIQSPRHLIKEKRETATLKCYPIPRHDTVYWYQQGPGQDPQFLISFYEKMQSDKGSIPDRFSAQQFSDYHSELNMSSLELGDSALYFCASSPTSGRPGEQYFGPGTRLTVT.

The chain has TRBV4-1 and TRBJ2-1, with D hard to call. Germline V gives CDR1 MGHRA, CDR2 YSYEKL. Trimming left V 0 bases short and J 10 bases short, with 4 bases between. CDR3 length: 11 amino acids. The CDR3 region has the DNA TGCGCCAGCAGCCAAGATCTAGAGCAGTTCTTC. It codes for CASSQDLEQFF.

The CDR3 DNA is TGCGCCAGCAGTCCCCCGGGAGGGGAAAAACTGTTTTTT. Its translation: CASSPPGGEKLFF. The V call is TRBV10-2, the J call TRBJ1-4; D uncertain. V gave up 5 bases and J gave up 8 bases, with 12 bases separating them. The CDR3 has 13 residues. Germline V lookup: CDR1 WSHSY, CDR2 SAAADI.

The genes are TRBV28 and TRBJ1-4; D not resolved. Germline CDR1 MDHEN, CDR2 SYDVKM. The CDR3 has 11 amino acids. V was trimmed by 2 bases and J by 9 bases, leaving 4 bases between them. CDR3 residues: CASSLQQKLFF. CDR3 in DNA: TGTGCCAGCAGTTTACAACAAAAACTGTTTTTT.

V is TRBV7-9 and J is TRBJ2-5, with 10 bases that match TRBD2. This CDR3 spans 14 amino acids. The trim removed 2 bases at V and 7 bases at J, leaving 4 bases unmatched. CDR1 and CDR2 from the germline V gene are SEHNR and FQNEAQ (reference sequence). In nucleotides, the CDR3 is TGTGCCAGCAGCTTACTAGCGGGAGTGGGGACCCAGTACTTC. Its translation: CASSLLAGVGTQYF.

The V call is TRBV7-6, the J call TRBJ1-1, with 9 bases matching TRBD1. The CDR3 spans 16 residues. The junction had 4 bases not matched to a gene; V was cut back by 1 base and J by 1 base. The germline V gene has CDR1 SGHVS and CDR2 FNYEAQ. The CDR3 loop reads CASSLEGGQGNTEAFF. CDR3 coding DNA: TGTGCCAGCAGCTTAGAAGGGGGACAGGGGAACACTGAAGCTTTCTTT.

V gene TRBV14 combines with J gene TRBJ2-7; D could derive from TRBD1 or TRBD2 (5 bases each). CDR1 SGHDN and CDR2 FVKESK come from the germline V gene. The CDR3 consists of 14 residues. Trimming stripped 1 base from V and 3 bases from J, with 10 bases between. The CDR3 loop reads CASSQVRGLYEQYF. CDR3 nucleotide sequence: TGTGCCAGCAGCCAAGTGAGGGGTCTCTACGAGCAGTACTTC.

The genes are TRBV7-8 and TRBJ1-4; unclear D gene. There are 16 residues in the CDR3. Germline V CDR1 and CDR2: SGHVS, FQNEAQ. Trimming left V 5 bases short and J 0 bases short, with 13 bases between. The CDR3 spells CASSLLTAATNEKLFF. The CDR3 region has the DNA TGTGCCAGCAGCCTGCTAACAGCTGCAACTAATGAAAAACTGTTTTTT.